These 20 T cell receptor beta chains were all obtained from the same sample, sequenced in a study of PD-1 blockade in classical Hodgkin lymphoma. Profiled with immunoSEQ multiplex PCR; TCRdb holds only in-frame clones, not every one. Of about 94,000 clones in the sample, approximately 92% were seen once. No patient escaped relapse after autologous stem cell transplantation, and brentuximab vedotin exposure varied. This material consisted of peripheral blood mononuclear cells (PBMCs), taken before the second cycle of nivolumab. Every receptor here comes from a human donor with classical Hodgkin lymphoma.

This clone occurred once. The chain is built from TRBV7-3 and TRBJ2-1; 10 bases match TRBD2. The CDR3 covers 17 residues. From germline, CDR1 is SGHTA and CDR2 FQGTGA. Germline trimming cut 1 base from V and 7 bases from J; bases unmatched to any gene: 10. The CDR3 coding sequence is TGTGCCAGCAGCTTAAATCCCGCTAGCGGGAGTCAGAATGAGCAGTTCTTC. The encoded protein is CASSLNPASGSQNEQFF.

The chain carries TRBV5-1 and TRBJ2-2; D is perhaps TRBD1 or TRBD2 (5 bases each). The ends were cut back, 4 bases at V and 1 base at J, with 11 bases in the middle. Germline lookup yields CDR1 SGHRS and CDR2 YFSETQ. The CDR3 spans 15 residues. CDR3 sequence reads: CASSAYGGNTGELFF. In nucleotides, the CDR3 is TGCGCCAGCAGCGCCTATGGGGGGAACACCGGGGAGCTGTTTTTT.

The rearrangement joins TRBV5-4 to TRBJ2-2; D not certain. Per the germline V gene, CDR1 is SGHNT and CDR2 is YYREEE (reference sequence). The CDR3 consists of 16 residues. V lost 4 bases to trimming and J lost 5 bases, with 18 bases between them. Written as DNA, the CDR3 is TGTGCCAGCAGCCCCCGTCGTGGGTCTGGGACCGGGGAGCTGTTTTTT. Translating gives CASSPRRGSGTGELFF.

The CDR3 DNA reads TGTGCCAGCAGAGATGTCGAAAACACCATATATTTT. Encoded protein: CASRDVENTIYF. The J gene is TRBJ1-3, the V gene TRBV6-1; no clear D. The CDR3 spans 12 residues. Between the trimmed V and J ends, which lost 6 bases and 6 bases, there was a span of 9 bases. Germline-derived CDR1 and CDR2 are MNHNS and SASEGT.

The genes are TRBV2 and TRBJ1-5; 8 bases map to TRBD1. This CDR3 comprises 14 residues. V was pared by 4 bases and J by 4 bases, with 3 bases of the junction left unmatched. Germline CDR1 is SNHLY and CDR2 is FYNNEI. For the CDR3, the DNA is TGTGCCAGCAGTGGGGGACAGGATAATCAGCCCCAGCATTTT. Translated, it gives CASSGGQDNQPQHF.

The chain recombines TRBV4-2 with TRBJ2-1; TRBD1 is a possible D gene (5 bases). CDR3 length equals 15 residues. Trimming stripped 2 bases from V and 3 bases from J, with 11 bases between. CDR1 and CDR2 (germline): LGHNA, YNFKEQ. For the CDR3, the DNA is TGTGCCAGCAGCCAAATGACAGCCGACTACAATGAGCAGTTCTTC. It encodes CASSQMTADYNEQFF.

CDR3 protein: CASKLAGVTDTQYF. DNA of the CDR3: TGTGCCAGCAAGCTAGCGGGAGTGACAGATACGCAGTATTTT. The rearrangement links TRBV2 to TRBJ2-3; 10 nucleotides agree with TRBD2. After removal of 7 bases from V and 3 bases from J, the junction contained 4 bases not matched to a gene. The CDR3 is 14 amino acids. CDR1 SNHLY and CDR2 FYNNEI come from the germline V gene.

The rearrangement links TRBV28 to TRBJ2-7, with TRBD1 as a possible D gene (5 bases). This CDR3 comprises 14 residues. CDR1 and CDR2 (germline): MDHEN, SYDVKM. The V end was cut by 2 bases, the J end by 6 bases, with 14 bases between. Here the CDR3 reads CASSLMQGRVEQYF. The CDR3 nucleotides are TGTGCCAGCAGTTTAATGCAGGGAAGGGTCGAGCAGTACTTC.

This sequence joins TRBV5-1 and TRBJ2-7; possible D gene TRBD1, 6 bases. The germline V and J ends were trimmed by 5 bases and 2 bases, with 14 bases remaining between them. The length of the CDR3 is 14 residues. Germline loops: CDR1 SGHRS, CDR2 YFSETQ. As DNA, the CDR3 is TGCGCCAGCAGGTCAACCGGGACAACCTACGAGCAGTACTTC. It specifies CASRSTGTTYEQYF.

This clone has just one count. The chain combines TRBV27 with TRBJ2-7, with 7 bases lining up with TRBD2. This CDR3 is built from 17 residues. Germline-derived CDR1 and CDR2 are MNHEY and SMNVEV (reference sequence). With 7 bases clipped from V and 7 bases from J, the junction kept 22 bases outside the gene matches. The CDR3 nucleotides are TGTGCCAGCACCTCGACGATACCCTGGGGGGGAGCTAGAGAGCAGTACTTC. Translation gives CASTSTIPWGGAREQYF.

The V call is TRBV6-6, the J call TRBJ1-3; TRBD1 matches 7 bases. Germline V gene lookup returns CDR1 MNHNY and CDR2 SVGAGI (reference sequence). V lost 9 bases and J lost 2; bases outside the gene matches: 7. This CDR3 contains 14 residues. The CDR3 loop reads CARPQGIPGNTIYF. The CDR3, as DNA: TGTGCCAGGCCACAGGGGATCCCTGGAAACACCATATATTTT.

The chain uses TRBV2 and TRBJ2-7; the D is unclear. This CDR3 is built from 13 residues. V was cut by 4 bases and J by 0 bases, with 7 bases left in between. CDR1 is SNHLY, CDR2 FYNNEI, per germline. CDR3 sequence reads: CASSVSYSYEQYF. DNA of the CDR3: TGTGCCAGCAGTGTTAGCTACTCCTACGAGCAGTACTTC.

This chain joins TRBV28 and TRBJ2-7; 8 bases align to TRBD1. The CDR3 is 14 amino acids. The ends lost 6 bases at V and 2 bases at J; junction bases unmatched: 6. CDR1 is MDHEN, CDR2 SYDVKM, per germline. CDR3 DNA: TGTGCCAGCAGCAACTCAGGGGGCCCCTACGAGCAGTACTTC. Amino acids: CASSNSGGPYEQYF.

This clone was counted a few times. The chain is built from TRBV11-2 and TRBJ2-4; TRBD1 matches 10 bases. CDR1 is SGHAT, CDR2 FQNNGV, per germline. V trimming: 6 bases; J trimming: 0 bases; junction bases outside the gene matches: 8. The CDR3 spans 17 residues. The CDR3 reads CASRSGQGFLAKNIQYF. The CDR3 nucleotides read TGTGCCAGCAGGTCGGGACAGGGGTTCCTAGCCAAAAACATTCAGTACTTC.

V is TRBV5-4 and J is TRBJ2-5; a weak D match, TRBD1 (5 bases). V dropped 4 bases and J dropped 5 bases, with 15 bases sitting between them. The CDR3 runs to 14 residues. The germline V gene has CDR1 SGHNT and CDR2 YYREEE (reference sequence). This CDR3 is CASSLWGGLETQYF. The CDR3 nucleotides are TGTGCCAGCAGCCTCTGGGGCGGATTGGAGACCCAGTACTTC.

V and J are TRBV28 and TRBJ2-5; TRBD2 is a possible D gene (6 bases). V dropped 1 base and J dropped 5 bases, with 14 bases sitting between them. CDR3 size: 15 residues. Germline CDR1 and CDR2: MDHEN and SYDVKM. CDR3 coding DNA: TGTGCCAGCAGTTTATATCGGGGCGGGGTGGAGACCCAGTACTTC. Amino acids: CASSLYRGGVETQYF.

The chain links TRBV7-3 to TRBJ2-1; D is ambiguous. The ends were cut back, 3 bases at V and 5 bases at J, with 14 bases in the middle. Germline V gene sequence: CDR1 SGHTA, CDR2 FQGTGA. The CDR3 consists of 15 residues. The DNA of the CDR3 is TGTGCCAGCAGCTTCAGTCCCGGTGGACACAATGAGCAGTTCTTC. Residues: CASSFSPGGHNEQFF.

This clone was found once. This chain connects TRBV7-9 to TRBJ2-3; D call uncertain. Germline V gene sequence: CDR1 SEHNR, CDR2 FQNEAQ (reference sequence). This CDR3 contains 15 residues. V shed 10 bases and J shed 4 bases, with 21 bases lying between them. The CDR3 loop is CATRPVAHSADTQYF. The CDR3 bases are TGTGCCACTCGCCCGGTGGCACACAGTGCAGATACGCAGTATTTT. Combining the CDR3 with reference TRBV7-9 and TRBJ2-3 gives the whole variable domain DTGVSQNPRHKITKRGQNVTFRCDPISEHNRLYWYRQTLGQGPEFLTYFQNEAQLEKSRLLSDRFSAERPKGSFSTLEIQRTEQGDSAMYLCATRPVAHSADTQYFGPGTRLTVL.

V gene TRBV6-6 combines with J gene TRBJ1-6; D is perhaps TRBD1 (6 bases). Germline V gene data show CDR1 as MNHNY and CDR2 as SVGAGI (reference sequence). With 2 bases removed from V and 9 bases from J, the gap between germline ends came to 14 bases. The CDR3 is 15 residues long. CDR3 amino acids: CASSYLQGSGSPLHF. DNA of the CDR3: TGTGCCAGCAGTTACCTACAGGGCAGCGGTTCACCCCTCCACTTT.

The rearrangement uses TRBV27 and TRBJ1-5; D gene uncertain. CDR3 size: 15 residues. The V end was cut by 5 bases, the J end by 3 bases, with 14 bases between. Per the germline V gene, CDR1 is MNHEY and CDR2 is SMNVEV (reference sequence). The CDR3 protein is CASSAFYKFNQPQHF. The CDR3 DNA sequence: TGTGCCAGCAGTGCCTTTTATAAATTCAATCAGCCCCAGCATTTT.